These 16 T cell receptor beta chains were sequenced from one sample in a study of T-cell reconstitution after alpha-beta-depleted transplantation in children. The TCRbeta library incorporated unique molecular identifiers. TCRdb used MiXCR to reprocess the PCR reads, holding one entry per CDR3 protein. The sample carries about 590,000 distinct CDR3 sequences, over 10% recorded once. The sample consisted of PBMCs, mostly from graft donor cells, taken 360 days after TCRalphabeta/CD19-depleted stem cell transplant. The receptors stem from a male patient aged 10-17 years who had a stem cell transplant for acute myeloid leukemia, so the T cells may come from the graft donor.

This chain links TRBV4-1 with TRBJ2-1; D perhaps matches TRBD2 (7 bases). This CDR3 region has 15 residues. CDR1 is MGHRA, CDR2 YSYEKL, per germline. Trimming shortened V by 0 bases and J by 6 bases, and 12 bases separated the two germline ends. The CDR3 sequence is CASSQDRGGFNEQFF. CDR3 coding DNA: TGCGCCAGCAGCCAAGATAGGGGGGGCTTCAATGAGCAGTTCTTC.

CDR3 sequence reads: CASSQISATPNTGELFF. The CDR3 nucleotides are TGTGCCAGCAGCCAGATTTCCGCGACACCGAACACCGGGGAGCTGTTTTTT. The chain joins TRBV14 to TRBJ2-2; D is ambiguous. Trimming pared 3 bases from V and 0 bases from J, leaving 14 bases between. The CDR3 length is 17 residues. Germline V gene data show CDR1 as SGHDN and CDR2 as FVKESK.

This clonotype was seen at least ten times. The J gene is TRBJ2-1, the V gene TRBV4-3, with no clear D. Germline CDR1 and CDR2: LGHNA and YSLEER. The CDR3 is made up of 13 amino acids. Trimming pared 0 bases from V and 11 bases from J, leaving 11 bases between. CDR3 sequence reads: CASSQDSSGKQFF. CDR3 nucleotides: TGCGCCAGCAGCCAAGATTCGTCTGGGAAGCAGTTCTTC.

This clonotype was observed many times. The chain links TRBV4-3 to TRBJ2-7; D is undetermined. The germline V gene has CDR1 LGHNA and CDR2 YSLEER. Trimming cost V 0 bases and J 2 bases, with 8 bases left between them. The CDR3 sequence is 14 residues long. The CDR3 sequence is CASSQDPSPYEQYF. For the CDR3, the DNA is TGCGCCAGCAGCCAAGACCCATCCCCCTACGAGCAGTACTTC.

This clonotype occurred a few times. The rearrangement uses TRBV11-2 and TRBJ2-1; D may be TRBD2 (5 bases). The CDR3 length is 15 residues. CDR1 SGHAT and CDR2 FQNNGV come from the germline V gene. V was pared by 5 bases and J by 5 bases, with 16 bases between. The CDR3 loop is CASSPITDGDNEQFF. CDR3 sequence (DNA): TGTGCCAGCAGCCCCATAACGGACGGGGACAATGAGCAGTTCTTC. Variable domain in full (rest from reference TRBV11-2 and TRBJ2-1): EAGVAQSPRYKIIEKRQSVAFWCNPISGHATLYWYQQILGQGPKLLIQFQNNGVVDDSQLPKDRFSAERLKGVDSTLKIQPAKLEDSAVYLCASSPITDGDNEQFFGPGTRLTVL.

This clonotype has a handful of counts. This chain's CDR3 is CASSLYTSGANVLTF. As DNA, the CDR3 is TGTGCCAGCAGTTTATACACCTCTGGGGCCAACGTCCTGACTTTC. This rearrangement joins TRBV27 to TRBJ2-6; no firm D call. Germline CDR1 reads MNHEY; CDR2 reads SMNVEV (reference sequence). CDR3 size: 15 residues. Trimming left V 1 base short and J 0 bases short, with 4 bases between.

This clonotype showed up many times. The CDR3 is CATSDLGQSRTQYF. CDR3 nucleotides: TGTGCCACCAGTGATTTGGGACAGTCCAGAACGCAGTATTTT. This chain uses TRBV24-1 with TRBJ2-3, with a weak D call TRBD1 (6 bases). V was trimmed by 0 bases and J by 9 bases, leaving 12 bases between them. Germline V lookup: CDR1 KGHDR, CDR2 SFDVKD. This CDR3 contains 14 residues.

J is TRBJ2-3 and V is TRBV6-5; 9 positions agree with TRBD2. V lost 1 base, J lost 4 bases, and 12 bases stayed unmatched. CDR3 size: 18 residues. Germline values: CDR1 MNHEY, CDR2 SVGAGI. CDR3 region: CASSYWETTLAGPDTQYF. CDR3 sequence (DNA): TGTGCCAGCAGTTACTGGGAGACTACGCTAGCGGGACCAGATACGCAGTATTTT.

In this sample, this clonotype turned up many times. The chain combines TRBV5-1 with TRBJ2-7, with a weak D call TRBD1 (6 bases). Germline loops: CDR1 SGHRS, CDR2 YFSETQ. CDR3 length: 15 amino acids. The V gene lost 5 bases and the J gene lost 3 bases, with 18 bases spanning the gap. DNA of the CDR3: TGCGCCAGCAGATCTTTTTGGGACATCAACTACGAGCAGTACTTC. It translates to CASRSFWDINYEQYF. The whole variable domain, filled in from reference TRBV5-1 and TRBJ2-7, reads KAGVTQTPRYLIKTRGQQVTLSCSPISGHRSVSWYQQTPGQGLQFLFEYFSETQRNKGNFPGRFSGRQFSNSRSEMNVSTLELGDSALYLCASRSFWDINYEQYFGPGTRLTVT.

This clonotype has a count of ten or more. At one end, the junction sequence differs from germline, possibly due to a read error. V usage is TRBV12-3 or TRBV12-4 and J usage is TRBJ2-7; 8 nucleotides match TRBD2. The CDR3 has 12 residues. CDR3 residues: CASSPGGAPWNF. The CDR3 coding sequence is TGTGCCAGCAGCCCCGGGGGGGCCCCATGGAACTTC.

The table lists this clonotype with many counts. The gene calls are TRBV29-1 and TRBJ2-5; 11 bases agree with TRBD2. The trim removed 0 bases at V and 5 bases at J, leaving 14 bases unmatched. The CDR3 sequence is 18 residues long. CDR1 SQVTM and CDR2 ANQGSEA come from the germline V gene. The CDR3 nucleotides are TGCAGCGTTGAAGATCCCCGGACTAGCGGGTTGTTGGGGGAGACCCAGTACTTC. Translated, it gives CSVEDPRTSGLLGETQYF.

This clonotype was counted ten times or more. The rearrangement joins TRBV12-3 or TRBV12-4 to TRBJ2-5; 7 bases line up with TRBD1. V lost 6 bases and J lost 5; bases outside the gene matches: 6. This CDR3 has 13 residues. This CDR3 is CASSLTGLETQYF. CDR3 DNA sequence: TGTGCCAGCAGCCTGACAGGGTTGGAGACCCAGTACTTC.

Only a few counts were recorded for this clonotype. The CDR3 loop reads CASSLRDGYEQYF. The CDR3 DNA follows: TGTGCCAGCAGCTTAAGGGACGGCTACGAGCAGTACTTC. This sequence joins TRBV7-2 and TRBJ2-7; D tentatively reads TRBD1 or TRBD2 (5 bases each). The CDR3 sequence is 13 residues long. Trimming removed 2 bases at V and 3 bases at J, with 8 bases between. From germline, CDR1 is SGHTA and CDR2 FQGNSA.

In this sample, this clonotype turned up a few times. The chain carries TRBV9 and TRBJ2-5; perhaps TRBD2 as D (6 bases). The CDR3 is 16 residues long. The germline CDR1 and CDR2 sequences are SGDLS and YYNGEE. V lost 0 bases and J 1 base, leaving 13 bases between the germline ends. CDR3 sequence: CASSVGMGGAQETQYF. The CDR3 nucleotides read TGTGCCAGCAGCGTAGGAATGGGCGGGGCCCAAGAGACCCAGTACTTC.

The rearrangement uses TRBV25-1 and TRBJ2-2; possibly TRBD2 for D (6 bases). Germline CDR1 and CDR2: MGHDK and SYGVNS. This CDR3 is built from 16 residues. Trimming took off 1 base at V and 5 bases at J, with 14 bases between the two ends. CDR3 protein: CASSELLGGRTGELFF. CDR3 nucleotide sequence: TGTGCCAGCAGTGAATTACTTGGGGGGAGAACCGGGGAGCTGTTTTTT.

This clonotype was picked up a small number of times. J is TRBJ2-1 and V is TRBV24-1, with a weak D call TRBD2 (6 bases). Trimming removed 10 bases at V and 3 bases at J, with 12 bases between. The germline CDR1 and CDR2 sequences are KGHDR and SFDVKD. This CDR3 comprises 13 residues. The CDR3 DNA sequence: TGTGCCACTGAGGGGACTTACTACAATGAGCAGTTCTTC. Protein product: CATEGTYYNEQFF.